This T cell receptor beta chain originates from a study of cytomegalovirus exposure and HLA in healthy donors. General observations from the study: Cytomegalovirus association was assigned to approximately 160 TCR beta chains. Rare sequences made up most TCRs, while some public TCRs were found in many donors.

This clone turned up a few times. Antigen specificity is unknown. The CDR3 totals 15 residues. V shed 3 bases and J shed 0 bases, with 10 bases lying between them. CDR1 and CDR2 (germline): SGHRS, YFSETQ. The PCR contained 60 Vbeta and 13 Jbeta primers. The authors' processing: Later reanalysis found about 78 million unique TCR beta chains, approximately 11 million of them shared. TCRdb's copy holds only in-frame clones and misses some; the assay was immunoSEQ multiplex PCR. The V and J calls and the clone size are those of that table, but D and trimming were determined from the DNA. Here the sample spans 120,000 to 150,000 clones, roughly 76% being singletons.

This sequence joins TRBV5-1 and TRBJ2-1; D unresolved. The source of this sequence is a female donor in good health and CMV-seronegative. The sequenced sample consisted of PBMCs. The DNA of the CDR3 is TGCGCCAGCAGCTCGCAAGTTAGCTCCTACAATGAGCAGTTCTTC. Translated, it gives CASSSQVSSYNEQFF.